This TCR beta chain was recovered during a study of T cells after yellow fever vaccination. Whole-study context: Fractions with few cells were prepared using SMART-Seq v4 Ultra Low Input.

This clonotype showed up many times. Its antigen is as yet unknown. Overall study results and limits: Subsequent to the booster, the majority of primary-vaccination clones reappeared (96% CD4, 85% to 90% CD8). Abundant contaminating clonotypes from the bulk population could appear in FACS-sorted repertoires. Peaking on day 5 versus 15, the secondary response was faster but weaker.

Germline V gene data show CDR1 as DFQATT and CDR2 as SNEGSKA (reference sequence). Between the trimmed V and J ends, which lost 6 bases and 5 bases, there was a span of 16 bases. This CDR3 spans 13 amino acids. TCRdb reprocessed the 5' RACE reads with MiXCR, giving one entry per CDR3 protein. The sample yields 95,000 to 100,000 distinct CDR3 sequences, roughly 6% seen once. The sample consisted of CD8+ T cells sorted from PBMCs, taken 10 days after the yellow fever booster vaccination. The chain recombines TRBV20-1 with TRBJ2-5, with D possibly called TRBD1 or TRBD2 (6 bases each). The receptor was derived from a man between 18 and 35 years old who received the YFV17D yellow fever vaccine. In DNA, the CDR3 is TGCAGTGCCGGGCCGGGGGCCTGGGAGACCCAGTACTTC. Translating gives CSAGPGAWETQYF.